This T cell receptor (beta chain) was captured in a study of blood T cell repertoires in COVID-19. Study overall: The cDNA or gDNA used as material had been derived from T cells, B-cell-depleted T cells, or PBMCs.

Original processing notes: Reference gene primer amplification yielded estimated nucleated cell counts. Clones were sequenced by immunoSEQ multiplex PCR, and TCRdb holds only the in-frame ones, with some missing. V, J and clone size are taken as reported in that table, and D and trimming were inferred from the DNA itself. The sample lists around 240,000 clones, 70% to 90% seen once, with 1.9% in the top ten. Two consecutive negative NP/OP PCR tests, clearance, or resolved symptoms defined Cohort 3 recovery. The specimen was PBMCs or T cells enriched from blood (not recorded which). This receptor was taken from a woman between 45 and 65 years old who had recovered from COVID-19.

This CDR3 is CASSGERDKAGELFF. The CDR3 nucleotides read TGTGCCAGCAGTGGGGAGCGGGATAAGGCCGGGGAGCTGTTTTTT. The V call is TRBV2, the J call TRBJ2-2; 7 positions agree with TRBD2. The CDR3 is 15 amino acids. Germline trimming cut 4 bases from V and 6 bases from J; bases unmatched to any gene: 8. The germline V gene encodes CDR1 SNHLY and CDR2 FYNNEI. Complete variable domain (other parts from reference TRBV2 and TRBJ2-2): EPEVTQTPSHQVTQMGQEVILRCVPISNHLYFYWYRQILGQKVEFLVSFYNNEISEKSEIFDDQFSVERPDGSNFTLKIRSTKLEDSAMYFCASSGERDKAGELFFGEGSRLTVL.